What follows describes a single T cell receptor (beta chain). Its antigen is not known. It was after 10 days of culture that CD4+ T cells were isolated. Vaccination of participants consisted of two doses of either the BNT162b2 or mRNA-1273 vaccine. This sample is drawn from a study of vaccination effects on CD4 cells after COVID-19. Some clones are missing from TCRdb's copy, which holds only in-frame ones; the method was immunoSEQ multiplex PCR. The table lists about 73,000 clones, around 70% of them singletons. The TCR originated in a human donor who received a COVID-19 vaccine. The material was CD4+ T cells from PBMCs cultured without peptide, obtained after COVID-19 vaccination.

The CDR3 coding sequence is TGTGCCAGCGTTAGCCCCAGAGACACCGGGGAGCTGTTTTTT. Translation gives CASVSPRDTGELFF. The chain combines TRBV6-6 with TRBJ2-2; D is uncertain. The CDR3 length is 14 residues. Germline loops: CDR1 MNHNY, CDR2 SVGAGI (reference sequence). V lost 8 bases and J 3 bases, leaving 13 bases between the germline ends.